Presented here are 20 T cell receptor beta chains from one specimen sequenced in a study of PD-L1 blockade in urothelial cancer. This table comes from immunoSEQ multiplex PCR, and its TCRdb copy is limited to in-frame clones, with some not included. The data hold approximately 48,000 clones, with approximately 88% observed a single time. Time point meaning: pretreatment peripheral blood. The sequencing used PBMCs, collected around atezolizumab (anti-PD-L1) treatment. The receptors originated from a woman between 55 and 75 years old with urothelial cancer.

The chain carries TRBV5-4 and TRBJ1-6, with 7 bases fitting TRBD1. CDR1 and CDR2 (germline): SGHNT, YYREEE (reference sequence). CDR3 length: 15 amino acids. Trimming removed 4 bases from V and 8 bases from J; junction bases left unmatched: 9. The chain's CDR3 is CASSVGDRWDSPLHF. CDR3 DNA sequence: TGTGCCAGCAGCGTAGGGGACAGATGGGATTCACCCCTCCACTTT.

This clone was found once. The V and J genes are TRBV5-1 and TRBJ1-1, with D perhaps TRBD1 (5 bases). Germline V gene data show CDR1 as SGHRS and CDR2 as YFSETQ. V lost 4 bases and J lost 3, with 10 bases in between. This CDR3 has 13 residues. In DNA form, the CDR3 reads TGCGCCAGCAGCACTGACAGCTACACTGAAGCTTTCTTT. Translating it yields CASSTDSYTEAFF.

This clone occurred a few times. The rearrangement links TRBV5-4 to TRBJ2-4, with D possibly matching TRBD2 (6 bases). Germline CDR1 and CDR2: SGHNT and YYREEE (reference sequence). Between the trimmed V and J ends, which lost 2 bases and 3 bases, there was a span of 9 bases. The CDR3 spans 14 residues. CDR3 nucleotides: TGTGCCAGCAGCTTTTCGGGGGACAAAAACATTCAGTACTTC. Translating it yields CASSFSGDKNIQYF.

The gene calls are TRBV7-9 and TRBJ2-1; D may be TRBD2 (5 bases). V was clipped by 1 base and J by 3 bases, with 7 bases between them. Germline V gene lookup returns CDR1 SEHNR and CDR2 FQNEAQ (reference sequence). The CDR3 is made up of 14 amino acids. In nucleotides, the CDR3 is TGTGCCAGCAGCTTAGGAGGACTCTACAATGAGCAGTTCTTC. It translates to CASSLGGLYNEQFF.

The chain employs TRBV5-1 and TRBJ1-1; D is unresolved. There are 15 residues in the CDR3. The germline gives CDR1 SGHRS, CDR2 YFSETQ. V shed 2 bases and J shed 0 bases, with 11 bases lying between them. CDR3 in DNA: TGCGCCAGCAGCTTTATGGCAGACATGAACACTGAAGCTTTCTTT. Protein sequence: CASSFMADMNTEAFF.

V gene TRBV7-8 combines with J gene TRBJ2-7, with TRBD1 as a possible D gene (6 bases). The CDR3 sequence is 14 residues long. The ends were cut back, 6 bases at V and 2 bases at J, with 14 bases in the middle. Germline V gives CDR1 SGHVS, CDR2 FQNEAQ. CDR3 protein: CASRRGQRAYEQYF. CDR3 sequence (DNA): TGTGCCAGCAGGAGAGGACAGCGAGCCTACGAGCAGTACTTC.

The DNA for the CDR3 is TGTGCCAGTAGTTTACCGGGACTGAATTACGAGCAGTACTTC. Amino acids: CASSLPGLNYEQYF. The V gene is TRBV19, the J gene TRBJ2-7, with a tentative D call TRBD2 (6 bases). Germline assignment: CDR1 LNHDA and CDR2 SQIVND (reference sequence). CDR3 length equals 14 residues. Deletions cut 5 bases from V and 4 bases from J, with 15 bases between.

The chain links TRBV27 to TRBJ2-5; 10 nucleotides align to TRBD2. CDR1 MNHEY and CDR2 SMNVEV come from the germline V gene (reference sequence). The CDR3 contains 15 residues. The V segment lost 5 bases and the J segment 1 base; nucleotides outside the gene matches: 4. This CDR3 reads CASSTTSGLQETQYF. For the CDR3, the DNA is TGTGCCAGCAGTACGACTAGCGGGCTCCAAGAGACCCAGTACTTC.

The chain couples TRBV4-1 to TRBJ2-1, with D perhaps matching TRBD1 (6 bases). CDR3 length: 16 residues. Germline V gene data show CDR1 as MGHRA and CDR2 as YSYEKL. V lost 6 bases and J lost 3, with 18 bases in between. CDR3 DNA: TGCGCCAGCAGTCTTGGGTCAGGGGCTTTCTACAATGAGCAGTTCTTC. Protein: CASSLGSGAFYNEQFF.

This chain connects TRBV29-1 to TRBJ1-5; possibly TRBD1 for D (5 bases). The germline CDR1 and CDR2 sequences are SQVTM and ANQGSEA. The CDR3 is made up of 13 amino acids. V was trimmed by 4 bases and J by 5 bases, leaving 12 bases between them. CDR3 residues: CSVVKGLDQPQHF. Written as DNA, the CDR3 is TGCAGCGTTGTTAAGGGGCTCGATCAGCCCCAGCATTTT.

The chain is built from TRBV19 and TRBJ1-1; no clear D gene. Per germline, CDR1 LNHDA and CDR2 SQIVND (reference sequence). V was trimmed by 0 bases and J by 2 bases, leaving 10 bases between them. This CDR3 is 15 amino acids long. The CDR3 nucleotides read TGTGCCAGTAGTATAGATCTCAGATCAAACACTGAAGCTTTCTTT. Its translation: CASSIDLRSNTEAFF.

The chain carries TRBV6-6 and TRBJ1-4, with 8 bases fitting TRBD1. The length of the CDR3 is 15 residues. With 5 bases clipped from V and 1 base from J, the junction kept 3 bases outside the gene matches. CDR1 and CDR2 from the germline V gene are MNHNY and SVGAGI (reference sequence). This CDR3 is CASSNTGGTNEKLFF. For the CDR3, the DNA is TGTGCCAGCAGTAATACAGGGGGAACTAATGAAAAACTGTTTTTT.

The gene calls are TRBV5-1 and TRBJ2-5; 9 bases are shared with TRBD1. Unmatched junction bases numbered 7, after V lost 3 bases and J lost 10 bases. The CDR3 is made up of 13 amino acids. CDR1 SGHRS and CDR2 YFSETQ come from the germline V gene. The CDR3 loop is CASSSEGTGFQYF. CDR3 sequence (DNA): TGCGCCAGCAGCTCGGAAGGGACAGGGTTCCAGTACTTC.

V usage is TRBV6-1 and J usage is TRBJ2-5; 8 positions agree with TRBD2. With V trimmed by 4 bases and J by 5 bases, 3 bases remained unmatched. Germline V gene data show CDR1 as MNHNS and CDR2 as SASEGT. The CDR3 is 13 amino acids. CDR3 protein: CASSVQRGETQYF. DNA of the CDR3: TGTGCCAGCAGTGTGCAGCGGGGGGAGACCCAGTACTTC.

The V gene is TRBV7-9, the J gene TRBJ2-2, with D perhaps TRBD1 (5 bases). The ends were cut back, 2 bases at V and 6 bases at J, with 10 bases in the middle. The CDR3 length is 14 residues. Germline CDR1 reads SEHNR; CDR2 reads FQNEAQ (reference sequence). This chain's CDR3 is CASSLKGYAGELFF. The CDR3 DNA sequence: TGTGCCAGCAGCTTAAAGGGGTACGCCGGGGAGCTGTTTTTT.

The table lists this clone with a few counts. V gene TRBV5-6 combines with J gene TRBJ2-3; tentative D call: TRBD2 (6 bases). The CDR3 contains 14 residues. Germline V gives CDR1 SGHDT, CDR2 YYEEEE. V lost 3 bases and J lost 2, with 10 bases in between. Written as DNA, the CDR3 is TGTGCCAGCAGCTCCGCGGGATCCACAGATACGCAGTATTTT. Encoded protein: CASSSAGSTDTQYF.

The chain has TRBV7-6 and TRBJ2-7; TRBD1 is a possible D gene (6 bases). Germline CDR1 SGHVS, CDR2 FNYEAQ. V lost 4 bases, J lost 2 bases, and 12 bases lay in between. This CDR3 comprises 14 residues. CDR3 in amino acids: CASSSPGATYEQYF. Here the CDR3 DNA reads TGTGCCAGCAGCTCCCCAGGGGCCACCTACGAGCAGTACTTC. Together with reference TRBV7-6 and TRBJ2-7, the CDR3 gives the full variable domain: GAGVSQSPRYKVTKRGQDVALRCDPISGHVSLYWYRQALGQGPEFLTYFNYEAQQDKSGLPNDRFSAERPEGSISTLTIQRTEQRDSAMYRCASSSPGATYEQYFGPGTRLTVT.

This clone was detected once. The chain recombines TRBV6-6 with TRBJ2-3; maybe TRBD1 (6 bases). With 6 bases removed from V and 2 bases from J, the gap between germline ends came to 15 bases. The CDR3 loop spans 15 amino acids. Germline V lookup: CDR1 MNHNY, CDR2 SVGAGI (reference sequence). The CDR3 DNA reads as TGTGCCAGCAGCCCCCCGGGACATTCCACAGATACGCAGTATTTT. Protein sequence: CASSPPGHSTDTQYF.

The rearrangement uses TRBV5-1 and TRBJ1-3, with TRBD1 identical over 9 bases. This CDR3 has 17 residues. CDR1 and CDR2 (germline): SGHRS, YFSETQ. V lost 5 bases, J lost 0 bases, and 9 bases stayed unmatched. The CDR3 coding sequence is TGCGCCAGCAGGGGTGGACAGGGGTTCGACTCTGGAAACACCATATATTTT. Its protein product is CASRGGQGFDSGNTIYF.

The chain carries TRBV6-1 and TRBJ2-6, with TRBD2 as a possible D gene (6 bases). This CDR3 region has 13 residues. Germline CDR1 MNHNS, CDR2 SASEGT. Trimming pared 10 bases from V and 4 bases from J, leaving 11 bases between. CDR3 nucleotide sequence: TGTGCCATGCGGGGCTCGGGGGCCAACGTCCTGACTTTC. Translating gives CAMRGSGANVLTF.